This T cell receptor (beta chain) was found in a study of OX40 agonist ivuxolimab in advanced cancers. The CDR3 totals 15 residues. J gave up 9 bases and V 4 bases, and 14 bases lay outside the gene matches. The germline gives CDR1 SGHNT, CDR2 YYREEE (reference sequence). Data came from immunoSEQ multiplex PCR; TCRdb stores just in-frame clones and leaves some out. Counted here are around 50,000 clones, 88% occurring once; the ten biggest clones make up about 0.68%. Note on this clone: What it binds is unknown.

Study-wide results and caveats: Expanded clones tended on average to be more numerous among CD8+ T cells than CD4+.

The TCR originated in an adult with an advanced solid tumor such as melanoma, head and neck, liver or kidney cancer. V is TRBV5-4 and J is TRBJ1-1, with 8 bases fitting TRBD1. The material sequenced was CD4+ or CD8+ T cells sorted from blood, taken in a trial of the OX40 agonist ivuxolimab. Written as DNA, the CDR3 is TGTGCCAGCAGCCCTAGGCCAGGGGGCAATTTGAAAGCTTTCTTT. This codes for CASSPRPGGNLKAFF.